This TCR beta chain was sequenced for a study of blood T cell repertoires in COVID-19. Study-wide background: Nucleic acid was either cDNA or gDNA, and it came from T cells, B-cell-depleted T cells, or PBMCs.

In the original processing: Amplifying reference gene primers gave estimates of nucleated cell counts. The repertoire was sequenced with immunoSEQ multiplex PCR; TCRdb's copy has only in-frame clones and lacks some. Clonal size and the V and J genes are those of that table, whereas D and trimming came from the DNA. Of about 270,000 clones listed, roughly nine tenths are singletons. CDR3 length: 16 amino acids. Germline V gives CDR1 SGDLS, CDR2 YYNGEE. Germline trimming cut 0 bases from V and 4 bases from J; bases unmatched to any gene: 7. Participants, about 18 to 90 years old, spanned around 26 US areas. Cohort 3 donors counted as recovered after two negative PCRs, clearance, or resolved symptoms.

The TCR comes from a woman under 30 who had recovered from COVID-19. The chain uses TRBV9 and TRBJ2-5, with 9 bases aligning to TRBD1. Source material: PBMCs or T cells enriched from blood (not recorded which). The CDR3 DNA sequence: TGTGCCAGCAGCGTAGATGGGCAGGGACAGGGAGAGACCCAGTACTTC. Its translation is CASSVDGQGQGETQYF. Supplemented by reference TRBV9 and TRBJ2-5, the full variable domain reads DSGVTQTPKHLITATGQRVTLRCSPRSGDLSVYWYQQSLDQGLQFLIQYYNGEERAKGNILERFSAQQFPDLHSELNLSSLELGDSALYFCASSVDGQGQGETQYFGPGTRLLVL.